This is a list of T cell receptor beta chains from one sample in a study of T cell responses to AZD1222 COVID-19 vaccine. The data were produced by immunoSEQ multiplex PCR, yet TCRdb's version contains in-frame clones alone and is incomplete. Of approximately 160,000 clones listed, less than 95% were seen once; the top ten hold approximately 3%. The specimen comprised peripheral blood, sampled on day 0 of AZD1222 vaccination. The receptors here all came from an adult in good health. The CDR3 runs from the conserved cysteine through the conserved F or W. Fields, in order: V gene, clone size, CDR3 length, J gene, D gene, CDR3 protein, CDR3 DNA. D genes are given only for firm matches. Clone size is not always given. Where it is, it says once, few, many or a class for expanded clones.

v_gene: TRBV9
abundance: .
len: 15
j_gene: TRBJ2-1
d_gene: TRBD1
CDR3aa: CASSIGQGAANEQFF
CDR3nt: TGTGCCAGCAGCATAGGACAGGGGGCGGCCAATGAGCAGTTCTTC

v_gene: TRBV27
abundance: .
len: 14
j_gene: TRBJ2-2
d_gene: .
CDR3aa: CASKLDGGPGELFF
CDR3nt: TGTGCCAGCAAGCTCGACGGGGGCCCCGGGGAGCTGTTTTTT

v_gene: TRBV20-1
abundance: .
len: 11
j_gene: TRBJ1-3
d_gene: .
CDR3aa: CSARAGNTIYF
CDR3nt: TGCAGTGCTAGGGCGGGTAACACCATATATTTT

v_gene: TRBV19
abundance: .
len: 15
j_gene: TRBJ2-1
d_gene: .
CDR3aa: CASSIALIQGYEQFF
CDR3nt: TGTGCCAGTAGTATAGCCCTCATTCAGGGTTATGAGCAGTTCTTC

v_gene: TRBV24-1
abundance: .
len: 13
j_gene: TRBJ2-5
d_gene: TRBD1
CDR3aa: CATSDGQGETQYF
CDR3nt: TGTGCCACCAGTGATGGACAGGGGGAGACCCAGTACTTC

v_gene: TRBV3-1/TRBV3-2
abundance: .
len: 18
j_gene: TRBJ2-3
d_gene: TRBD2
CDR3aa: CASSPTPATSGGADTQYF
CDR3nt: TGTGCCAGCAGCCCCACCCCCGCGACTAGCGGGGGGGCAGATACGCAGTATTTT

v_gene: TRBV19
abundance: once
len: 13
j_gene: TRBJ2-7
d_gene: TRBD2
CDR3aa: CASSAGGLYEQYF
CDR3nt: TGTGCCAGCTCAGCGGGGGGGCTCTACGAGCAGTACTTC

v_gene: TRBV11-1
abundance: .
len: 16
j_gene: TRBJ2-4
d_gene: TRBD1
CDR3aa: CASSRPGQGAVNIQYF
CDR3nt: TGTGCCAGCAGCCGTCCGGGACAGGGGGCTGTGAACATTCAGTACTTC

v_gene: TRBV9
abundance: .
len: 15
j_gene: TRBJ1-1
d_gene: .
CDR3aa: CASSVEGGASTEAFF
CDR3nt: TGTGCCAGCAGCGTAGAGGGAGGGGCGAGCACTGAAGCTTTCTTT

v_gene: TRBV5-6
abundance: .
len: 16
j_gene: TRBJ2-7
d_gene: .
CDR3aa: CASSSEDSRPPYEQYF
CDR3nt: TGTGCCAGCAGCTCTGAAGACAGTAGGCCGCCCTACGAGCAGTACTTC

v_gene: TRBV25-1
abundance: .
len: 14
j_gene: TRBJ1-2
d_gene: TRBD1
CDR3aa: CASSVGTGGNGYTF
CDR3nt: TGTGCCAGCAGTGTCGGGACAGGGGGCAATGGCTACACCTTC

v_gene: TRBV11-2
abundance: once
len: 16
j_gene: TRBJ2-1
d_gene: TRBD2
CDR3aa: CASSQRAGGHYNEQFF
CDR3nt: TGTGCCAGCAGCCAGCGGGCGGGGGGGCATTACAATGAGCAGTTCTTC

v_gene: TRBV30
abundance: .
len: 14
j_gene: TRBJ1-1
d_gene: .
CDR3aa: CAWSVSQGNTEAFF
CDR3nt: TGTGCCTGGAGTGTATCCCAGGGGAACACTGAAGCTTTCTTT

v_gene: TRBV11-2
abundance: once
len: 16
j_gene: TRBJ1-5
d_gene: .
CDR3aa: CASSLEAGAVSGPQHF
CDR3nt: TGTGCCAGCAGCTTAGAGGCAGGGGCCGTCTCTGGGCCCCAGCATTTT

v_gene: TRBV27
abundance: .
len: 15
j_gene: TRBJ2-7
d_gene: TRBD1
CDR3aa: CASSYRGAPFYEQYF
CDR3nt: TGTGCCAGCAGTTACAGGGGAGCGCCTTTCTACGAGCAGTACTTC

v_gene: TRBV5-8
abundance: .
len: 14
j_gene: TRBJ1-4
d_gene: .
CDR3aa: CATLGVPGVEKLFF
CDR3nt: TGTGCCACCCTCGGGGTCCCGGGAGTTGAAAAACTGTTTTTT

v_gene: TRBV9
abundance: .
len: 13
j_gene: TRBJ1-2
d_gene: TRBD1
CDR3aa: CASVGQGGNGYTF
CDR3nt: TGTGCCAGCGTTGGACAGGGGGGAAATGGCTACACCTTC

v_gene: TRBV4-3
abundance: .
len: 19
j_gene: TRBJ2-4
d_gene: TRBD1
CDR3aa: CASSQEGDTGVIAKNIQYF
CDR3nt: TGCGCCAGCAGCCAAGAGGGGGATACAGGGGTCATAGCCAAAAACATTCAGTACTTC

v_gene: TRBV9
abundance: .
len: 15
j_gene: TRBJ1-6
d_gene: .
CDR3aa: CASSVSRGGNSPLHF
CDR3nt: TGTGCCAGCAGCGTAAGCAGGGGCGGCAATTCACCCCTCCACTTT

v_gene: TRBV12-3/TRBV12-4
abundance: few
len: 12
j_gene: TRBJ2-3
d_gene: .
CDR3aa: CASSLLGVTQYF
CDR3nt: TGTGCCAGCAGTTTATTAGGTGTTACGCAGTATTTT

v_gene: TRBV5-4
abundance: .
len: 13
j_gene: TRBJ1-4
d_gene: .
CDR3aa: CASSVREDEKLFF
CDR3nt: TGTGCCAGCAGCGTCAGGGAGGATGAAAAACTGTTTTTT

v_gene: TRBV9
abundance: .
len: 14
j_gene: TRBJ2-2
d_gene: TRBD2
CDR3aa: CARGGAVNTGELFF
CDR3nt: TGTGCCCGCGGGGGGGCCGTGAACACCGGGGAGCTGTTTTTT

v_gene: TRBV18
abundance: .
len: 13
j_gene: TRBJ2-5
d_gene: TRBD2
CDR3aa: CASSPPGGETQYF
CDR3nt: TGTGCCAGCTCACCCCCGGGAGGCGAGACCCAGTACTTC

v_gene: TRBV18
abundance: .
len: 14
j_gene: TRBJ2-7
d_gene: .
CDR3aa: CASSPEVGSYEQYF
CDR3nt: TGTGCCAGCTCGCCAGAAGTAGGGTCCTACGAGCAGTACTTC

v_gene: TRBV4-3
abundance: .
len: 15
j_gene: TRBJ2-5
d_gene: .
CDR3aa: CASSQDIADQETQYF
CDR3nt: TGCGCCAGCAGCCAAGATATAGCGGACCAAGAGACCCAGTACTTC

v_gene: TRBV12-3/TRBV12-4
abundance: .
len: 11
j_gene: TRBJ2-7
d_gene: .
CDR3aa: CASSSRYEQYF
CDR3nt: TGTGCCAGCAGCTCCAGGTACGAGCAGTACTTC

v_gene: TRBV29-1
abundance: .
len: 13
j_gene: TRBJ1-5
d_gene: .
CDR3aa: CSVRNAGNQPQHF
CDR3nt: TGCAGCGTCCGTAACGCAGGCAATCAGCCCCAGCATTTT

v_gene: TRBV7-2
abundance: .
len: 15
j_gene: TRBJ2-7
d_gene: TRBD1
CDR3aa: CASSSRDRGPYEQYF
CDR3nt: TGTGCCAGCAGCTCTCGGGACAGGGGTCCCTACGAGCAGTACTTC

v_gene: TRBV27
abundance: once
len: 14
j_gene: TRBJ2-7
d_gene: .
CDR3aa: CASSFISRDHEQYF
CDR3nt: TGTGCCAGCAGTTTTATTTCCAGGGACCACGAGCAGTACTTC